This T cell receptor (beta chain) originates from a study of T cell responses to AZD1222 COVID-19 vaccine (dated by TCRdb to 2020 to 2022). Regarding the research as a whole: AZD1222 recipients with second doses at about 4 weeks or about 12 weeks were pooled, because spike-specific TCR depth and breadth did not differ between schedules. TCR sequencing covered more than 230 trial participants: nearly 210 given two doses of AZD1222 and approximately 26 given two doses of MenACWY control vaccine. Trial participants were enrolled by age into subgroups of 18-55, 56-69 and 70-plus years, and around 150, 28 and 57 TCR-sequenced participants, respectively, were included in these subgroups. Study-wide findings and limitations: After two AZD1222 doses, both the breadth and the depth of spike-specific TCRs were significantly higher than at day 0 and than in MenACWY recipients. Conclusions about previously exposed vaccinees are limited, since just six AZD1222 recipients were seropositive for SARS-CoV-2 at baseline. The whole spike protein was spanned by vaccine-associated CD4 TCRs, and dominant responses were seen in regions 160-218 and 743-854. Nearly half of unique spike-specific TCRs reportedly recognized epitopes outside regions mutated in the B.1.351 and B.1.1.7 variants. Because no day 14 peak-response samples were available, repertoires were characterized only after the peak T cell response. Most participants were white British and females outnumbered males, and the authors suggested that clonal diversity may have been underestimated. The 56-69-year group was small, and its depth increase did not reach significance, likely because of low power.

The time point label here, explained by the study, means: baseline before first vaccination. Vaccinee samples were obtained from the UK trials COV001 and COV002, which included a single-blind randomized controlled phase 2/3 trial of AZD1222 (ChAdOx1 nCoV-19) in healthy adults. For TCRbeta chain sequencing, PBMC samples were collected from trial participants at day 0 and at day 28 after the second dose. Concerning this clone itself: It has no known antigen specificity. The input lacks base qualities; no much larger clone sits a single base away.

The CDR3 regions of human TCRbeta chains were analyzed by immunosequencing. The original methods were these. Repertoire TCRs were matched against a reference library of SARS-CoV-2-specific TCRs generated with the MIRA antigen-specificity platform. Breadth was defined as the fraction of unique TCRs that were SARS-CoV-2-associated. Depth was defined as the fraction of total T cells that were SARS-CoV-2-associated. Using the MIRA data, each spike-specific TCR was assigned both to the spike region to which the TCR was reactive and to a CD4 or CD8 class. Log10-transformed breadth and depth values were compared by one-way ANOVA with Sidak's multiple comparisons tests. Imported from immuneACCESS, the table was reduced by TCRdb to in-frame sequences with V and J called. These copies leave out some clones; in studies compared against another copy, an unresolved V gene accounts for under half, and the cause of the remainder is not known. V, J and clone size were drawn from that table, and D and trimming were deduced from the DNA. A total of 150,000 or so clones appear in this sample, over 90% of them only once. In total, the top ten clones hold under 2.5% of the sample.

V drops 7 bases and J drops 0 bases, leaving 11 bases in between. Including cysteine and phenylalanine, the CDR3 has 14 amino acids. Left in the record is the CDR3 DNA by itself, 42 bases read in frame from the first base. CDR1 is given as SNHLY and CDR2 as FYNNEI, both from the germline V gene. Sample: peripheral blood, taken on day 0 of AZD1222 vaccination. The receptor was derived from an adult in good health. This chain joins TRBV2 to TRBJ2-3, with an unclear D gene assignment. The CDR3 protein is CASNRGTSTDTQYF. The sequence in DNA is TGTGCCAGCAATAGAGGTACCAGCACAGATACGCAGTATTTT.